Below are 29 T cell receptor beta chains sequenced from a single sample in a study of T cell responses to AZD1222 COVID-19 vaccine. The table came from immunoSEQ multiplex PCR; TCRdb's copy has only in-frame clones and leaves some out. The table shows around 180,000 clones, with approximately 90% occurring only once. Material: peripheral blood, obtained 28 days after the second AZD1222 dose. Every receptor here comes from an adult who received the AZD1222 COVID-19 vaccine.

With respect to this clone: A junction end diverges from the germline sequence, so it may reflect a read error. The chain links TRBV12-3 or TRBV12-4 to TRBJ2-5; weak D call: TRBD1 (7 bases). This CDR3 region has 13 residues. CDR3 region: CAAGQSIQETQYF. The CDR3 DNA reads TGCGCGGCGGGACAGAGTATCCAAGAGACCCAGTACTTC.

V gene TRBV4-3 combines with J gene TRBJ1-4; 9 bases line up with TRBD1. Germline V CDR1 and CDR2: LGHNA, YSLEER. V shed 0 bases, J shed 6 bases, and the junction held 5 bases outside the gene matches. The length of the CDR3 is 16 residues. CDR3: CASSQESGTGHEKLFF. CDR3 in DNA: TGCGCCAGCAGCCAAGAATCCGGGACAGGGCATGAAAAACTGTTTTTT.

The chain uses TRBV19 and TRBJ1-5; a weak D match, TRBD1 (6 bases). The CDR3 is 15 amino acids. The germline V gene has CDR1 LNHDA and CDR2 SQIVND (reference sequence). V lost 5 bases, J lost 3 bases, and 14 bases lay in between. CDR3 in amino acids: CASSFSRGNNQPQHF. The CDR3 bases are TGTGCCAGTAGTTTTTCGAGGGGGAACAATCAGCCCCAGCATTTT. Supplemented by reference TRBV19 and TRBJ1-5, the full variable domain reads DGGITQSPKYLFRKEGQNVTLSCEQNLNHDAMYWYRQDPGQGLRLIYYSQIVNDFQKGDIAEGYSVSREKKESFPLTVTSAQKNPTAFYLCASSFSRGNNQPQHFGDGTRLSIL.

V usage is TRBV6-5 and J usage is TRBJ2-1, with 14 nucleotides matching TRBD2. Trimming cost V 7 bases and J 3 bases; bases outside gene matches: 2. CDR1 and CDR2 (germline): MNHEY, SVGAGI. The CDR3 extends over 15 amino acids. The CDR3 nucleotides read TGTGCCAGCACTGGGACTAGCGGGGGCTACAATGAGCAGTTCTTC. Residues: CASTGTSGGYNEQFF.

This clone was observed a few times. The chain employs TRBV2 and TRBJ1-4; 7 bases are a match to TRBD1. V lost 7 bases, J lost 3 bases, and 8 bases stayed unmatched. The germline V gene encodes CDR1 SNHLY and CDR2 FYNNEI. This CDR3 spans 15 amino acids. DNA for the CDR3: TGTGCCAGCAATGCAGGGGGGATTGCTAATGAAAAACTGTTTTTT. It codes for CASNAGGIANEKLFF.

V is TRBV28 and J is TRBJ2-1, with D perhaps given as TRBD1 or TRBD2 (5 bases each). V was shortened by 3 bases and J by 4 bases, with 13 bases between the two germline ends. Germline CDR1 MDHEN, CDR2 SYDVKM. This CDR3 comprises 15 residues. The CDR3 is CASSFLQGRYNEQFF. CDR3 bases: TGTGCCAGCAGTTTCTTGCAGGGACGATACAATGAGCAGTTCTTC.

The CDR3 bases are TGTGCCAGCAGCTCCCGGGACAGGGGCAGAGAGCAGTTCTTC. This codes for CASSSRDRGREQFF. The V gene is TRBV5-4, the J gene TRBJ2-1; the match to TRBD1 covers 10 bases. Per the germline V gene, CDR1 is SGHNT and CDR2 is YYREEE (reference sequence). V shed 3 bases, J shed 10 bases, and the junction held 7 bases outside the gene matches. CDR3 length: 14 residues. The variable domain in full, with the rest retrieved from reference TRBV5-4 and TRBJ2-1, is ETGVTQSPTHLIKTRGQQVTLRCSSQSGHNTVSWYQQALGQGPQFIFQYYREEENGRGNFPPRFSGLQFPNYSSELNVNALELDDSALYLCASSSRDRGREQFFGPGTRLTVL.

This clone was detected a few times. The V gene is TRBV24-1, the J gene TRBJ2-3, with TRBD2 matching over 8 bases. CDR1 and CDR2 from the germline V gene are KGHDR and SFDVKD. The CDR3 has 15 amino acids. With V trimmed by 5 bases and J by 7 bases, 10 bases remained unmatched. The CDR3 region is CATSGAGGPVYTQYF. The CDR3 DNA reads TGTGCCACCAGTGGTGCGGGGGGTCCGGTTTATACGCAGTATTTT.

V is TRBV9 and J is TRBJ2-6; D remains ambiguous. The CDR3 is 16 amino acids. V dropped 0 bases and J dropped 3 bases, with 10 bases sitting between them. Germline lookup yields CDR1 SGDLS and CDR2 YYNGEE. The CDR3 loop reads CASSVAGEYGANVLTF. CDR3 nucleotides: TGTGCCAGCAGCGTAGCTGGGGAATATGGGGCCAACGTCCTGACTTTC.

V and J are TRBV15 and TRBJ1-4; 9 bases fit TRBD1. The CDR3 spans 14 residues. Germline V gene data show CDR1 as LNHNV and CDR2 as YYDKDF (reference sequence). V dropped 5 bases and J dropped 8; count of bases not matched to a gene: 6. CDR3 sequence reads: CATSLGQGREKLFF. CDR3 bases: TGTGCCACCAGCCTCGGACAGGGGCGGGAAAAACTGTTTTTT. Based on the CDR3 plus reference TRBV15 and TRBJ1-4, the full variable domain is DAMVIQNPRYQVTQFGKPVTLSCSQTLNHNVMYWYQQKSSQAPKLLFHYYDKDFNNEADTPDNFQSRRPNTSFCFLDIRSPGLGDTAMYLCATSLGQGREKLFFGSGTQLSVL.

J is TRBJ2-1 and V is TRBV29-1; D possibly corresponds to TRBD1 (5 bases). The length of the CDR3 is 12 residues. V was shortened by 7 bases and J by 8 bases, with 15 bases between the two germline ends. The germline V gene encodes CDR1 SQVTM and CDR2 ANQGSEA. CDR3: CSAKTVGYEQFF. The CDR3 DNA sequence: TGCAGCGCCAAGACAGTGGGGTATGAGCAGTTCTTC.

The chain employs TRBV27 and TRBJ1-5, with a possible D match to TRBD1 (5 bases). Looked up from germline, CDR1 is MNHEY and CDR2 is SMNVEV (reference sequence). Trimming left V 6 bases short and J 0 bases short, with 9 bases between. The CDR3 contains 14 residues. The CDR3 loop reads CASSLGASNQPQHF. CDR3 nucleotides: TGTGCCAGCAGCCTCGGGGCTAGCAATCAGCCCCAGCATTTT.

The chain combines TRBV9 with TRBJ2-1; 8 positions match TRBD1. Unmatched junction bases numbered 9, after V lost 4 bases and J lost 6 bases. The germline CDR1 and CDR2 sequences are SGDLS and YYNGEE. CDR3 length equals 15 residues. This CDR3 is CASSPRTGRANEQFF. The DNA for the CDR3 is TGTGCCAGCAGCCCCCGGACAGGGCGGGCCAATGAGCAGTTCTTC.

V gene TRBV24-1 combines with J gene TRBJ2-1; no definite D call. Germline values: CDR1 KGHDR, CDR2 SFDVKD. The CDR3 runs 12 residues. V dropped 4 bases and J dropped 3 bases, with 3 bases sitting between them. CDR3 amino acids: CATSDSYNEQFF. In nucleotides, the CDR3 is TGTGCCACCAGTGACAGCTACAATGAGCAGTTCTTC.

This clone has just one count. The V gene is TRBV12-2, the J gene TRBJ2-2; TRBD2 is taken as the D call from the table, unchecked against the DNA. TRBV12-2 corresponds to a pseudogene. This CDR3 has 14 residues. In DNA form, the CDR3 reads TGTGCAAGTCCTACCCCGCTGGGGGGCGGGGAGCTGTTTTTT. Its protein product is CASPTPLGGGELFF.

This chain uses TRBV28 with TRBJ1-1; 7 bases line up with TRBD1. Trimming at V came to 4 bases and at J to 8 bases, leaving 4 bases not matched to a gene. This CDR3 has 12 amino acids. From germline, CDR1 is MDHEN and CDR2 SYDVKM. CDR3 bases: TGTGCCAGCAGTTACCAGGGGGTCGAAGCTTTCTTT. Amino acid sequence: CASSYQGVEAFF.

CDR3 bases: TGTGCCACCTGGGGGTCGGGCCCCCACTATGGCTACACCTTC. It codes for CATWGSGPHYGYTF. This chain links TRBV28 with TRBJ1-2; tentative D call: TRBD1 (5 bases). The CDR3 sequence is 14 residues long. V gave up 10 bases and J gave up 3 bases, with 18 bases separating them. In germline, CDR1 is MDHEN, CDR2 SYDVKM.

The CDR3 loop reads CASSSASGRADEQFF. The CDR3 DNA sequence: TGTGCCAGCAGTTCCGCTAGCGGGAGGGCCGACGAGCAGTTCTTC. The V and J genes are TRBV28 and TRBJ2-1; 12 bases align to TRBD2. The J segment lost 10 bases and the V segment lost 4 bases, leaving 8 bases of the junction unmatched. The CDR3 runs to 15 residues. The germline V gene encodes CDR1 MDHEN and CDR2 SYDVKM.

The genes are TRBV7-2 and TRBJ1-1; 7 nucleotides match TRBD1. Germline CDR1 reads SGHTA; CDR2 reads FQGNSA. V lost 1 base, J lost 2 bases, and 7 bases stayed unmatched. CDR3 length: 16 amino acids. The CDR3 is CASSLEGHRGNTEAFF. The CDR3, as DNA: TGTGCCAGCAGCTTAGAGGGTCACAGGGGAAACACTGAAGCTTTCTTT.

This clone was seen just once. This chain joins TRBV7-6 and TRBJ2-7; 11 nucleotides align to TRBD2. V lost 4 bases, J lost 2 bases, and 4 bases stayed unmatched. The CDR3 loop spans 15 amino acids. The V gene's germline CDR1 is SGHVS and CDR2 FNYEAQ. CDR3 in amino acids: CASSSSSGRPYEQYF. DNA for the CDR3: TGTGCCAGCAGCTCCTCTAGCGGGAGGCCCTACGAGCAGTACTTC. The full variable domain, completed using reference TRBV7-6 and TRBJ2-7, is GAGVSQSPRYKVTKRGQDVALRCDPISGHVSLYWYRQALGQGPEFLTYFNYEAQQDKSGLPNDRFSAERPEGSISTLTIQRTEQRDSAMYRCASSSSSGRPYEQYFGPGTRLTVT.

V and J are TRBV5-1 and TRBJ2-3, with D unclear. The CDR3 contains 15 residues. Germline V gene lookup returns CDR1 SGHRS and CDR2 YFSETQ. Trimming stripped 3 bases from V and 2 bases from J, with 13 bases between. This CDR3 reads CASSSLNGPTDTQYF. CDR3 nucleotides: TGCGCCAGCAGCTCACTCAACGGTCCCACAGATACGCAGTATTTT.

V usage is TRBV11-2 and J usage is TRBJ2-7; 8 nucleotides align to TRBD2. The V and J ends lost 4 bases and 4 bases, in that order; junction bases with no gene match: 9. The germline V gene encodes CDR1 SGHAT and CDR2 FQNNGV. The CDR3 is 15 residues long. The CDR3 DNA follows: TGTGCCAGCAGCTCGGGGGGCGGGAGGATGTACGAGCAGTACTTC. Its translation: CASSSGGGRMYEQYF.

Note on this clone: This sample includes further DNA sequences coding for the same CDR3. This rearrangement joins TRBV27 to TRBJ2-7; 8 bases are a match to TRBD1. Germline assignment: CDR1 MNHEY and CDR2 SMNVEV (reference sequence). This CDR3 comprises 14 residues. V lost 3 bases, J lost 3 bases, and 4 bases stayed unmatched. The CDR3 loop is CASSFGTGGYEQYF. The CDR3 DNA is TGTGCCAGCAGTTTCGGGACAGGAGGCTACGAGCAGTACTTC.

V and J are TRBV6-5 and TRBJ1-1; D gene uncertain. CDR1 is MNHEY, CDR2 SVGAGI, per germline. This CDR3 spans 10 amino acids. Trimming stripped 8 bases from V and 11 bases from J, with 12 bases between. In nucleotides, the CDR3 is TGTGCCAGCTCCTTCGATCCGGCTTTCTTT. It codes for CASSFDPAFF.

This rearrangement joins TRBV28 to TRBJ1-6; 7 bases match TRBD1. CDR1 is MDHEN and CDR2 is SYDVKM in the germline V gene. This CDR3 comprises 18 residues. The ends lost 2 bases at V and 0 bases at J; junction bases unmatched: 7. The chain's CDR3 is CASSLLSPGGSYNSPLHF. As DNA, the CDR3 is TGTGCCAGCAGTTTACTCTCTCCAGGGGGCTCCTATAATTCACCCCTCCACTTT.

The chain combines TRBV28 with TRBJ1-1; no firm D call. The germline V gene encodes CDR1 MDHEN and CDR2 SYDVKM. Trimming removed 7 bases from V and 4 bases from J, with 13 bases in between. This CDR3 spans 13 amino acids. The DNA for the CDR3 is TGTGCCAGCATCACCCCCGAAAGCACTGAAGCTTTCTTT. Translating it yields CASITPESTEAFF.

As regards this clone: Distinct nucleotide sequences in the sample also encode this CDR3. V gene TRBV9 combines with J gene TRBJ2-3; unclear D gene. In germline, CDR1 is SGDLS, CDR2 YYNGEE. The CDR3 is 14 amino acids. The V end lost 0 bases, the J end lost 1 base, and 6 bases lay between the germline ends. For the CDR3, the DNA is TGTGCCAGCAGCGTAGCTTCGGGCACAGATACGCAGTATTTT. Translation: CASSVASGTDTQYF.

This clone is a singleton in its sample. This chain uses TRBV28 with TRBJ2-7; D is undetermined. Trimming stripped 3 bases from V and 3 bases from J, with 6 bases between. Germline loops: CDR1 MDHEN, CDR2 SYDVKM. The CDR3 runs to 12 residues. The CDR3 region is CASSFKYYEQYF. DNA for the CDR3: TGTGCCAGCAGTTTCAAGTACTACGAGCAGTACTTC. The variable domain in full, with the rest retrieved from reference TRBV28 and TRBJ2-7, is DVKVTQSSRYLVKRTGEKVFLECVQDMDHENMFWYRQDPGLGLRLIYFSYDVKMKEKGDIPEGYSVSREKKERFSLILESASTNQTSMYLCASSFKYYEQYFGPGTRLTVT.

The DNA of the CDR3 is TGTGCCAGCAGCTTGGGTGGGGGGCGCACAGATACGCAGTATTTT. Its translation: CASSLGGGRTDTQYF. The chain recombines TRBV7-2 with TRBJ2-3; D tentatively fits TRBD1 or TRBD2 (6 bases each). The CDR3 is 15 amino acids. CDR1 is SGHTA and CDR2 is FQGNSA in the germline V gene. The V end was cut by 3 bases, the J end by 1 base, with 11 bases between.